These T cell receptor beta chains were read from a single sample in a study of T-cell memory formation after mild COVID-19. One entry per CDR3 protein results from TCRdb running MiXCR on the 5' RACE reads. The sample has hundreds of thousands of distinct CDR3 sequences, roughly 13% seen once; the top ten hold about a fifth. The specimen was PBMCs or a T cell subset sorted from them (not recorded which). Receptor source: a man aged 18 to 30 who had mild COVID-19 (a few samples of this study predate the infection). Cell type and time point are not known. Each CDR3 is given with its conserved first and last residue. D genes are given only for firm matches. Rows give clone size only sometimes, using once, few, many, or a class for an expanded clone.

>.|.|TRBJ2-7|TRBV29-1
CSVPWGGSDEQYF
TGCAGCGTCCCCTGGGGTGGATCGGACGAGCAGTACTTC
>.|.|TRBJ1-1|TRBV27
CASSARGLMGAAEAFF
TGTGCCAGCAGTGCCAGGGGCCTTATGGGGGCCGCTGAAGCTTTCTTT
>.|.|TRBJ1-2|TRBV20-1
CSAGGWSPKSYGYTF
TGCAGTGCGGGCGGGTGGAGCCCTAAGAGCTATGGCTACACCTTC
>.|.|TRBJ2-5|TRBV24-1
CATSDSRGVTQYF
TGTGCCACCAGTGATTCCCGGGGAGTGACCCAGTACTTC
>.|many|TRBJ2-7|TRBV7-6
CASSLDEGLEYEQYF
TGTGCCAGCAGCTTAGATGAGGGGCTCGAGTACGAGCAGTACTTC
>TRBD2|many|TRBJ2-3|TRBV5-1
CASSFQRGDTQYF
TGCGCCAGCAGCTTTCAGCGGGGGGATACGCAGTATTTT
>.|.|TRBJ2-3|TRBV6-2/TRBV6-3
CASSSWDPAADTQYF
TGTGCCAGCAGCTCCTGGGATCCAGCCGCAGATACGCAGTATTTT
>TRBD1|.|TRBJ2-1|TRBV19
CASSIAAGGNEQFF
TGTGCCAGTAGTATCGCGGCAGGGGGCAATGAGCAGTTCTTC
>.|.|TRBJ2-3|TRBV11-2
CASSLRPGQDTQYF
TGTGCCAGCAGCCTCCGCCCCGGTCAGGATACGCAGTATTTT
>.|.|TRBJ1-4|TRBV7-8
CASSPKATATNEKLFF
TGTGCCAGCAGCCCAAAGGCCACAGCAACTAATGAAAAACTGTTTTTT
>.|few|TRBJ1-2|TRBV27
CATSPYSDYGYTF
TGTGCCACCTCGCCCTATTCGGACTATGGCTACACCTTC
>TRBD1|many|TRBJ2-1|TRBV5-1
CASSGTGGTYNEQFF
TGCGCCAGCAGCGGGACAGGGGGGACCTACAATGAGCAGTTCTTC
>.|few|TRBJ1-5|TRBV2
CASKDPGGGQPQHF
TGTGCCAGCAAGGACCCGGGGGGCGGACAGCCCCAGCATTTT
>TRBD1|few|TRBJ1-1|TRBV20-1
CSARDRRTGVVMNTEAFF
TGCAGTGCTAGAGATAGGCGGACAGGGGTAGTAATGAACACTGAAGCTTTCTTT
>TRBD1|few|TRBJ1-1|TRBV9
CASSERGPTEAFF
TGTGCCAGCAGCGAGAGGGGGCCCACTGAAGCTTTCTTT
>.|.|TRBJ1-1|TRBV28
CASSLLEDQVEAFF
TGTGCCAGCAGTTTATTAGAGGATCAGGTTGAAGCTTTCTTT
>.|many|TRBJ2-1|TRBV20-1
CSAGAEGSSYNEQFF
TGCAGTGCTGGGGCGGAAGGGAGCTCCTACAATGAGCAGTTCTTC
>.|many|TRBJ1-1|TRBV3-1
CASSQAPGVAFF
TGTGCCAGCAGCCAAGCCCCAGGGGTCGCTTTCTTT
>TRBD2|few|TRBJ2-1|TRBV12-3/TRBV12-4
CASITSGGFYNEQFF
TGTGCCAGCATAACTAGCGGGGGGTTCTACAATGAGCAGTTCTTC
>TRBD1|.|TRBJ1-5|TRBV7-2
CASSSGTGRDQPQHF
TGTGCCAGCAGCTCCGGGACAGGGCGAGATCAGCCCCAGCATTTT
>TRBD1|.|TRBJ1-4|TRBV20-1
CSARQYGGQGNEKLFF
TGCAGTGCTAGACAGTATGGCGGACAGGGAAATGAAAAACTGTTTTTT
>.|.|TRBJ2-3|TRBV6-2/TRBV6-3
CASKEFGDTQYF
TGTGCCAGCAAGGAGTTTGGGGATACGCAGTATTTT
>TRBD1|.|TRBJ1-2|TRBV18
CASSPRIDRGLGYTF
TGTGCCAGCTCACCACGAATCGACAGGGGTCTTGGCTACACCTTC
>TRBD1|.|TRBJ2-6|TRBV23-1
CASSQSAGQGEISGANVLTF
TGCGCCAGCAGTCAATCTGCCGGACAGGGGGAAATTTCTGGGGCCAACGTCCTGACTTTC
>.|.|TRBJ2-3|TRBV27
CASGPTGWSQYF
TGTGCCAGCGGTCCGACGGGATGGAGCCAGTATTTT
>.|few|TRBJ2-5|TRBV20-1
CSARVWGGETQYF
TGCAGTGCTAGAGTATGGGGTGGAGAGACCCAGTACTTC